The present entry profiles one T cell receptor beta chain with its context. Its cognate antigen is unknown. The germline CDR1 and CDR2 sequences are SGHAT and FQNNGV. Trimming took 3 bases from V and 3 from J, leaving 11 bases between them. CDR3 length equals 15 residues. These data originate in a study of cytomegalovirus exposure and HLA in healthy donors. Study-wide background: Of some 400 genotyped donors, about 80% clustered with self-reported Caucasian donors.

General study points: When analyzed later, the rates of TCR association showed variation by HLA locus, with DRB1 the most and HLA-C the fewest. As confirmed in vitro, a few CMV-associated chains were specific for CMV antigens.

60 Vbeta and 13 Jbeta primers were used in PCR. Clones were read by immunoSEQ multiplex PCR, and TCRdb kept only the in-frame ones, dropping some. The listing contains approximately 93,000 clones. What was sequenced was PBMCs. This rearrangement joins TRBV11-2 to TRBJ1-4; a possible D gene is TRBD1 (5 bases). The sequence came from a woman aged 25 to 39 in good health and CMV-seronegative. The CDR3 sequence: CASSFQGIANEKLFF. CDR3 nucleotides: TGTGCCAGCAGCTTTCAGGGTATAGCTAATGAAAAACTGTTTTTT.